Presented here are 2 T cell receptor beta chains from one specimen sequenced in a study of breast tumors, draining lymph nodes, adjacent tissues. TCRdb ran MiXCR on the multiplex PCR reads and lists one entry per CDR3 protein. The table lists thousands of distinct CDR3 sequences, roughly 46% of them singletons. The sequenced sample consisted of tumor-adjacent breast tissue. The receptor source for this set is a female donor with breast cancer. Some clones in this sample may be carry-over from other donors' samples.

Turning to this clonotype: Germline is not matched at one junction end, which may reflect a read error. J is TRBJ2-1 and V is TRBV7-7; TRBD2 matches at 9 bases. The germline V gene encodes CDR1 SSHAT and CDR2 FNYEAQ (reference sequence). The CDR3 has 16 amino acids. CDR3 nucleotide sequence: TGTGCTAGCAGCTCCAACTGGGGGGTAGCGGGAGATGAGCAGTTCTTC. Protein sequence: CASSSNWGVAGDEQFF.

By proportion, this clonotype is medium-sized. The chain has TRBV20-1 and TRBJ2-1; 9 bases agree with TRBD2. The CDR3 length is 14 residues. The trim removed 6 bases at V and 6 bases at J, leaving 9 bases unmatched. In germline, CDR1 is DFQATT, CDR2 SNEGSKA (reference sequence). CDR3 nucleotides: TGCAGTGCCGTGACTAGCGGAAGAGTCAATGAGCAGTTCTTC. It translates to CSAVTSGRVNEQFF.